These T cell receptor beta chains were read from a single sample in a study of T cells after yellow fever vaccination. TCRdb reanalysed the 5' RACE reads using MiXCR and keeps one entry per CDR3 protein. The sample contains some 320,000 distinct CDR3 sequences, around 4.5% of which appear only once. Source: PBMCs, taken 15 days after the yellow fever booster vaccination. These receptors all come from a man aged 18 to 29 who received the YFV17D yellow fever vaccine. Each CDR3 is given with its conserved first and last residue. D genes are given only for firm matches. Only some rows state a clone size, as once, few, many or a class for expanded clones.

TRBJ2-1 | . | many | TRBV10-3 | TGTGCCATTACCGGAGGGACGGGGACGTATGAGCAGTTCTTC | CAITGGTGTYEQFF
TRBJ2-1 | . | . | TRBV27 | TGTGCCACCAAACGGGGGGCTAGCTCCTACAATGAGCAGTTCTTC | CATKRGASSYNEQFF
TRBJ1-6 | TRBD1 | few | TRBV7-2 | TGTGCCAGCAGCCCCGACAGGGCAAATTCACCCCTCCACTTT | CASSPDRANSPLHF
TRBJ1-4 | . | . | TRBV20-1 | TGCAGTGCCTTCGACAGGAGAGCAAATGAAAAACTGTTTTTT | CSAFDRRANEKLFF
TRBJ1-1 | . | many | TRBV5-1 | TGCGCCAGCAGCTTGATCCCGGGGGAGGACACTGAAGCTTTCTTT | CASSLIPGEDTEAFF
TRBJ2-3 | TRBD2 | few | TRBV20-1 | TGCAGTCGCCTCAGCGGGGGCCGCACAGATACGCAGTATTTT | CSRLSGGRTDTQYF
TRBJ2-7 | TRBD1 | many | TRBV4-1 | TGCGCCAGCAGCACGCGACAGGGAAGGGCATACGAGCAGTACTTC | CASSTRQGRAYEQYF
TRBJ2-2 | . | . | TRBV10-3 | TGTGCCATCAGAGGGGCAGGTGGGACCGGGGAGCTGTTTTTT | CAIRGAGGTGELFF
TRBJ2-1 | . | many | TRBV12-3/TRBV12-4 | TGTGCCAGCAGTTCGGGGTCCGGACCAGGGGATGAGCAGTTCTTC | CASSSGSGPGDEQFF
TRBJ1-5 | . | few | TRBV1 | TGCACCAGCACTGATACAGGGGCCCATCAGCCCCAGCATTTT | CTSTDTGAHQPQHF
TRBJ1-5 | . | many | TRBV6-5 | TGTGCCAGCAGTTCTAATCAGAACCAGCCCCAGCATTTT | CASSSNQNQPQHF
TRBJ2-3 | TRBD1 | few | TRBV5-1 | TGCGCCAGCATCTACTCCCCCGGGACAGGAACTAGCACAGATACGCAGTATTTT | CASIYSPGTGTSTDTQYF
TRBJ2-7 | TRBD1 | . | TRBV20-1 | TGCAGTCTGATGGACAGGGCCTACGAGCAGTACTTC | CSLMDRAYEQYF
TRBJ2-5 | TRBD2 | . | TRBV5-1 | TGCGCCAGCAGGACTAGCGGGGGCCAAGAGACCCAGTACTTC | CASRTSGGQETQYF
TRBJ1-1 | . | many | TRBV3-1 | TGTGCCAGCAGCCAAGGTTTGGAGCGAATGAACACTGAAGCTTTCTTT | CASSQGLERMNTEAFF
TRBJ1-1 | . | many | TRBV7-9 | TGTGCCAGCAGCTTAGGCTGGGACAATAACACTGAAGCTTTCTTT | CASSLGWDNNTEAFF
TRBJ2-3 | . | . | TRBV5-4 | TGTGCCATCGGAGGACGGAACACAGATACGCAGTATTTT | CAIGGRNTDTQYF
TRBJ2-7 | TRBD1 | many | TRBV7-9 | TGTGCCAGCAGCCCCGCCGGACAGGTCTACGAGCAGTACTTC | CASSPAGQVYEQYF
TRBJ2-5 | . | . | TRBV28 | TGTGCCAGCACGGAAAGGGGGGGCAGGGCTCAAGAGACCCAGTACTTC | CASTERGGRAQETQYF
TRBJ1-3 | . | many | TRBV6-1 | TGTGCCAGCAGTGAGGACTCTGGAAACACCATATATTTT | CASSEDSGNTIYF
TRBJ2-1 | . | . | TRBV4-2 | TGTGCCAGCAGCCAACTTGACACCCACAATGAGCAGTTCTTC | CASSQLDTHNEQFF
TRBJ2-5 | TRBD2 | many | TRBV2 | TGTGCCAGCAGTGGGGCAGCAGCGGGGGTGACCCAGTACTTC | CASSGAAAGVTQYF
TRBJ2-5 | . | . | TRBV7-9 | TGTGCCAGCAGCCCCCGACTTGGGTTCCAAGAGACCCAGTACTTC | CASSPRLGFQETQYF
TRBJ2-3 | TRBD1 | . | TRBV7-9 | TGTGCCAGCAGCTCCCAGGACAGGGCGACAGATACGCAGTATTTT | CASSSQDRATDTQYF
TRBJ1-5 | . | many | TRBV20-1 | TGCAGTGCTAGATGGTCAGGCAACCAGCATTTT | CSARWSGNQHF
TRBJ1-2 | . | few | TRBV7-2 | TGTGCCAGCAGCTCCGCGACACAGCCGGGCTATGGCTACACCTTC | CASSSATQPGYGYTF
TRBJ2-2 | TRBD2 | many | TRBV12-3/TRBV12-4 | TGTGCCAGCAGTTTAGGCGGGGGGGACTCGGGGGAGCTGTTTTTT | CASSLGGGDSGELFF
TRBJ1-6 | . | . | TRBV2 | TGTGCCAGCAAAGGGTCACCCCTCCACTTT | CASKGSPLHF
TRBJ2-7 | TRBD1 | many | TRBV20-1 | TGCAGTGCCCCAGACAGGGCGGCCTCCTACGAGCAGTACTTC | CSAPDRAASYEQYF
TRBJ1-2 | . | . | TRBV5-1 | TGCGCCAGCAATTGGCGGGCAGGGAGGAAAGATGGTTATGGCTACACCTTC | CASNWRAGRKDGYGYTF
TRBJ1-1 | TRBD1 | few | TRBV6-2/TRBV6-3 | TGTGCCAGCGTCTCCACCTCCGGGACAGGTGAAGCTTTCTTT | CASVSTSGTGEAFF
TRBJ2-3 | TRBD2 | . | TRBV6-2/TRBV6-3 | TGTGCCAGCAGTTACTCGAGGTCGCGTCGGAGCGGGGGGGTTTTAGACCTCCCAGCAGATACGCAGTATTTT | CASSYSRSRRSGGVLDLPADTQYF
TRBJ2-5 | . | . | TRBV27 | TGTGCCAGCAGTTCCCAAGGGACCCAGTACTTC | CASSSQGTQYF
TRBJ2-5 | . | . | TRBV5-1 | TGCGCCAGCAGCTTACCCGGAGCCTCGGAGACCCAGTACTTC | CASSLPGASETQYF
TRBJ2-5 | . | many | TRBV6-5 | TGTGCCAGCAGCTTCAGGGACGGCAGGGGAGGAGAGACCCAGTACTTC | CASSFRDGRGGETQYF
TRBJ2-3 | . | many | TRBV6-2/TRBV6-3 | TGTGCCAGCAGTTACCCATCGAGTCCAGATACGCAGTATTTT | CASSYPSSPDTQYF
TRBJ2-1 | TRBD2 | many | TRBV12-3/TRBV12-4 | TGTGCCAGCAGTTTAATATGGACTAGCGGCTTCAATGAGCAGTTCTTC | CASSLIWTSGFNEQFF
TRBJ1-4 | TRBD1 | . | TRBV5-1 | TGCGCCAGCAGCGAACGACAGGGTTCGTGGGCAACTAATGAAAAACTGTTTTTT | CASSERQGSWATNEKLFF
TRBJ2-7 | TRBD2 | many | TRBV12-3/TRBV12-4 | TGTGCCAGCAGTACCGGGACTAGCTTTTACGAGCAGTACTTC | CASSTGTSFYEQYF
TRBJ2-1 | TRBD2 | few | TRBV5-1 | TGCGCCAGCAGTCCCGATACTAGCGGGGTGTACAATGAGCAGTTCTTC | CASSPDTSGVYNEQFF
TRBJ2-5 | . | few | TRBV20-1 | TGCAGTGCTGGCCCTGAGGCCCAGTACTTC | CSAGPEAQYF
TRBJ1-2 | TRBD1 | many | TRBV29-1 | TGCAGCGACGAGCTACAGGGGGACGGCTACACCTTC | CSDELQGDGYTF
TRBJ2-5 | . | few | TRBV27 | TGTGCCAGCAGCCCGGCTTTGGACGTTTCGGGTCAAGAGACCCAGTACTTC | CASSPALDVSGQETQYF
TRBJ1-3 | . | many | TRBV4-1 | TGCGCCAGCACACTAGAGGAATACTCTGGAAACACCATATATTTT | CASTLEEYSGNTIYF
TRBJ2-4 | . | many | TRBV20-1 | TGCAGTGCTAGAGCCAATACTGTGGGAAACATTCAGTACTTC | CSARANTVGNIQYF
TRBJ1-4 | . | . | TRBV29-1 | TGCAGCGTTTGGTCACAAGACAGGAATGAAAAACTGTTTTTT | CSVWSQDRNEKLFF
TRBJ2-5 | TRBD1 | many | TRBV12-3/TRBV12-4 | TGTGCCAGCAGGGCGGCGGACAGGGTGGAGACCCAGTACTTC | CASRAADRVETQYF
TRBJ2-2 | . | few | TRBV2 | TGTGCCAGCATTAGACAAAACACCGGGGAGCTGTTTTTT | CASIRQNTGELFF
TRBJ1-6 | . | few | TRBV20-1 | TGCAGTCCCAGCCGATCTACCGATTCACCCCTCCACTTT | CSPSRSTDSPLHF
TRBJ2-7 | . | many | TRBV7-9 | TGTGCCAGCAGCCATAGCACCAGGGACTACGAGCAGTACTTC | CASSHSTRDYEQYF